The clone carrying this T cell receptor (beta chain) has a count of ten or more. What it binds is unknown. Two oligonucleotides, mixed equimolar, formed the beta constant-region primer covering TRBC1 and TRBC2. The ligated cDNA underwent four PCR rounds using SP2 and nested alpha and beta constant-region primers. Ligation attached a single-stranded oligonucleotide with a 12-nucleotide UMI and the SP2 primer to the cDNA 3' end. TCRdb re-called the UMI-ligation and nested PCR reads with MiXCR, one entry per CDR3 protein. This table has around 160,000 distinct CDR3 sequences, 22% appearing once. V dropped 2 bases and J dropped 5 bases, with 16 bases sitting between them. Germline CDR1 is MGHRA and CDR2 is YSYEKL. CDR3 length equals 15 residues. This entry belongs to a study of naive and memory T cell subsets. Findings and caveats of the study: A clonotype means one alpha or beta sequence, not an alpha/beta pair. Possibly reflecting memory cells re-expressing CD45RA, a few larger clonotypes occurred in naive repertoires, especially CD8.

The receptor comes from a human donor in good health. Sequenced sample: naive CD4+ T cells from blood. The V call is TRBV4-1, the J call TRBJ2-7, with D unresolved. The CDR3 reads CASSQPDGRHHEQYF. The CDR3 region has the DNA TGCGCCAGCAGCCAACCGGACGGAAGGCATCACGAGCAGTACTTC.